Included here is one T cell receptor (beta chain) sequence, with context. This sample is part of a study of memory CD4+ T cells and cytomegalovirus serostatus. The germline V gene has CDR1 SNHLY and CDR2 FYNNEI. The CDR3 extends over 14 amino acids. V trimming: 7 bases; J trimming: 4 bases; junction bases outside the gene matches: 8. Clones were sequenced by immunoSEQ multiplex PCR, and TCRdb holds only the in-frame ones, with some missing. Altogether about 44,000 clones are present, 76% being singletons, with the ten largest covering roughly 2%. Single viable CD3+CD4+CD8-CD45RO+ cells were sorted as the memory CD4+ T cells.

The chain recombines TRBV2 with TRBJ2-7; 9 nucleotides align to TRBD1. This receptor was taken from an adult in good health and CMV-seronegative. Sequenced material: memory CD4+ T cells from blood. The CDR3 loop reads CASNTGGSFYEQYF. The CDR3 region has the DNA TGTGCCAGCAATACAGGGGGCTCATTTTACGAGCAGTACTTC.